This TCR beta chain came from a study of control samples from healthy donors and cancer patients. Assay: immunoSEQ multiplex PCR; the TCRdb copy retains only in-frame clones and omits some. The table includes 200,000 or so clones, around 90% detected once. V lost 3 bases and J 2 bases, leaving 9 bases between the germline ends. Germline V gives CDR1 KGHDR, CDR2 SFDVKD. CDR3 size: 14 residues. The chain couples TRBV24-1 to TRBJ1-2, with D unresolved. The sequencing sample was made of blood. The source of this sequence is a man younger than 40 in good health. DNA for the CDR3: TGTGCCACCAGTGATGGCGGTAAGAACTATGGCTACACCTTC. Protein product: CATSDGGKNYGYTF.